This T cell receptor beta chain appears in the sequencing data of a study of blood T cell dynamics during melanoma immunotherapy. Here immunoSEQ multiplex PCR was the method, and the copy in TCRdb shows in-frame clones only, minus some. Of around 20,000 clones in the sample, just under 90% were seen once. Unmatched junction bases numbered 6, after V lost 3 bases and J lost 8 bases. Germline assignment: CDR1 SNHLY and CDR2 FYNNEI. The CDR3 totals 15 residues. Described time point: pre-treatment baseline. The sample was blood, taken from a patient treated with checkpoint blockade. V gene TRBV2 combines with J gene TRBJ1-4; 10 bases are shared with TRBD1. The sequence derives from a human donor with melanoma. The CDR3 nucleotides read TGTGCCAGCAGTGATGTGCGGACAGGGGGAGAAAAACTGTTTTTT. This gives the protein CASSDVRTGGEKLFF. Looking up the rest from reference TRBV2 and TRBJ1-4 gives the full variable domain: EPEVTQTPSHQVTQMGQEVILRCVPISNHLYFYWYRQILGQKVEFLVSFYNNEISEKSEIFDDQFSVERPDGSNFTLKIRSTKLEDSAMYFCASSDVRTGGEKLFFGSGTQLSVL.